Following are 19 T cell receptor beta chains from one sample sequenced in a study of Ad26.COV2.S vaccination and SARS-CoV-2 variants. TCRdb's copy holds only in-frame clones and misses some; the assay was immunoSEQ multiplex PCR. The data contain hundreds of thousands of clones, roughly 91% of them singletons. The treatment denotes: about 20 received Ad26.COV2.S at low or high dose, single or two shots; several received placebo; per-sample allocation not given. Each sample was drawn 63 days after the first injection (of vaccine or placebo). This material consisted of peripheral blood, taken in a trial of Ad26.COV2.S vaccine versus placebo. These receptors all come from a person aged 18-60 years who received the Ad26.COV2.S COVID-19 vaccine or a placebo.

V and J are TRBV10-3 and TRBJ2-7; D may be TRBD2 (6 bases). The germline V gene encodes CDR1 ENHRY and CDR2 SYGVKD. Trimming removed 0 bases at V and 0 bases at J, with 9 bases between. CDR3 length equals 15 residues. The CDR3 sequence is CAISESGSSSYEQYF. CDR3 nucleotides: TGTGCCATCAGTGAGTCCGGGAGCAGCTCCTACGAGCAGTACTTC.

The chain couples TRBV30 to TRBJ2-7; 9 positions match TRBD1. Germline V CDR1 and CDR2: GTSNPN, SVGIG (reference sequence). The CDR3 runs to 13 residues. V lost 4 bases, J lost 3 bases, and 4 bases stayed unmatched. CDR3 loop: CAWNSGQGYEQYF. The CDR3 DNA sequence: TGTGCCTGGAACTCGGGACAGGGCTACGAGCAGTACTTC.

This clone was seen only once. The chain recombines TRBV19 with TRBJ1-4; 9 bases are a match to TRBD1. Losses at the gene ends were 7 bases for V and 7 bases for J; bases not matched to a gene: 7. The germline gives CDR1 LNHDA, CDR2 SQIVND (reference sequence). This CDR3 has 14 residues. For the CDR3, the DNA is TGTGCCAGTACCCCGACAGGGGGAGCTGAAAAACTGTTTTTT. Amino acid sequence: CASTPTGGAEKLFF.

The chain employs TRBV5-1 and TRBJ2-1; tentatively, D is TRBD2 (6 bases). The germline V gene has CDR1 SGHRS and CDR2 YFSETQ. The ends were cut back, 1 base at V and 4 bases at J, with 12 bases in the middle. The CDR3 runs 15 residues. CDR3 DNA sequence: TGCGCCAGCAGCTTGTCGGCTAGCGCGTACAATGAGCAGTTCTTC. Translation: CASSLSASAYNEQFF.

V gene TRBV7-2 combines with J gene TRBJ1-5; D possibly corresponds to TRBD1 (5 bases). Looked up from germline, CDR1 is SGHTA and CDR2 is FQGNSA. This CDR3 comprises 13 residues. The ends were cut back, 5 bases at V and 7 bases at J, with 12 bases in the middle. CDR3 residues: CASSPRWDQPQHF. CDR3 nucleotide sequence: TGTGCCAGCAGCCCGAGGTGGGACCAGCCCCAGCATTTT.

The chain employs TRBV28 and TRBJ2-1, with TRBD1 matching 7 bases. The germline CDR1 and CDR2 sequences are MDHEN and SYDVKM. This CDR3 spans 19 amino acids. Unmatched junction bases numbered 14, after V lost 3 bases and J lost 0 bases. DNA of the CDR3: TGTGCCAGCAGTTTCCTCCACCTTACAGGGGCTAGCTCCTACAATGAGCAGTTCTTC. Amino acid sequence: CASSFLHLTGASSYNEQFF.

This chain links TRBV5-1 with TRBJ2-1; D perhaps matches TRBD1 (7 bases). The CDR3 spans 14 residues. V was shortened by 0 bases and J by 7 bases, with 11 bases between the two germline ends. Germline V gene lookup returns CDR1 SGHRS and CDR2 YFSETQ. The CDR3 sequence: CASSLGGTENEQFF. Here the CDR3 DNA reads TGCGCCAGCAGCTTGGGCGGGACAGAAAATGAGCAGTTCTTC.

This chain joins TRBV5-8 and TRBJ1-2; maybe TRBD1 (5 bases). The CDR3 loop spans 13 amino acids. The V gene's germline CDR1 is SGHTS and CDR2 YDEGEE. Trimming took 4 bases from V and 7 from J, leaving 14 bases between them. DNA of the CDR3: TGTGCCAGCAGCCCGGGACGGCAGGGTGGCTACACCTTC. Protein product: CASSPGRQGGYTF.

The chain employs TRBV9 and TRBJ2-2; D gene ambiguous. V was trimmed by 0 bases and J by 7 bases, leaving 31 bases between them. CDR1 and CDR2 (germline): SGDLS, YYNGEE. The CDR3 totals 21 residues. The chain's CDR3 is CASSVVPPYEPDHPAGGELFF. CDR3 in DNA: TGTGCCAGCAGCGTAGTCCCCCCATACGAACCCGATCACCCCGCAGGCGGGGAGCTGTTTTTT.

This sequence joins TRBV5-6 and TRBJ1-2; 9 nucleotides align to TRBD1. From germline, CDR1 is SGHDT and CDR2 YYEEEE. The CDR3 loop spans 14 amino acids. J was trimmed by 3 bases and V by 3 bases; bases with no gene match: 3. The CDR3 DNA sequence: TGTGCCAGCAGCTCGGGACAGGGTTACTATGGCTACACCTTC. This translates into CASSSGQGYYGYTF. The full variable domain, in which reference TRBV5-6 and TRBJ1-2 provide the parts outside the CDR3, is DAGVTQSPTHLIKTRGQQVTLRCSPKSGHDTVSWYQQALGQGPQFIFQYYEEEERQRGNFPDRFSGHQFPNYSSELNVNALLLGDSALYLCASSSGQGYYGYTFGSGTRLTVV.

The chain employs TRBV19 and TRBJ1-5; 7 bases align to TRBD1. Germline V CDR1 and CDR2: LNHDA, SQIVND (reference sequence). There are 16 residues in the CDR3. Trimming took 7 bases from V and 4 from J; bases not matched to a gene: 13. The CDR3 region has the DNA TGTGCCAGTATGATTCCGATGACAGGGCATAATCAGCCCCAGCATTTT. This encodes CASMIPMTGHNQPQHF.

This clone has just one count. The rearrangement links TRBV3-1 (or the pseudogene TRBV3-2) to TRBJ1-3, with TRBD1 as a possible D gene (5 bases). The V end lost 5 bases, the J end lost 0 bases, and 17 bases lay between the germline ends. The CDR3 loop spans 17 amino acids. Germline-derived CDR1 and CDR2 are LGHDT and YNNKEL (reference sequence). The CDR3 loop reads CASSFQPGTSSGNTIYF. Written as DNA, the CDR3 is TGTGCCAGCAGCTTTCAACCAGGGACTAGCTCTGGAAACACCATATATTTT.

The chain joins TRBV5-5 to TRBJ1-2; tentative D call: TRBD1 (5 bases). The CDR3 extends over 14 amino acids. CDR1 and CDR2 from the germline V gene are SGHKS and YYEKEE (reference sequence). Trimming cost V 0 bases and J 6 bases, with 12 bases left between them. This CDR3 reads CASSLGVGRDGYTF. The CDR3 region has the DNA TGTGCCAGCAGCTTGGGGGTGGGCAGGGATGGCTACACCTTC.

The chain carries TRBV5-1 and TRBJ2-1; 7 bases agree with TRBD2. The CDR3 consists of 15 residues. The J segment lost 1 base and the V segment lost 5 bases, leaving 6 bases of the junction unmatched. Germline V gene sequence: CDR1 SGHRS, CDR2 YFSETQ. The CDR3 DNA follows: TGCGCCAGCAGACTACGAGCGGGGTCCTACAATGAGCAGTTCTTC. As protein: CASRLRAGSYNEQFF.

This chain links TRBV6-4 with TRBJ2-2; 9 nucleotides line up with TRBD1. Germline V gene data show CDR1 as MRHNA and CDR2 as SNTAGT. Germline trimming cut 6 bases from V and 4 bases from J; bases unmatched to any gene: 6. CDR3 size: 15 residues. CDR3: CASRQDRGVTGELFF. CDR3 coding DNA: TGTGCCAGCAGGCAAGACAGGGGGGTCACCGGGGAGCTGTTTTTT.

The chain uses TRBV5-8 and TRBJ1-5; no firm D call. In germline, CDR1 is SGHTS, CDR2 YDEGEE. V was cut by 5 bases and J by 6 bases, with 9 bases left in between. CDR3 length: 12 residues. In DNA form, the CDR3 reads TGTGCCAGCAGTCTCACAGCTCAGCCCCAGCATTTT. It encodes CASSLTAQPQHF.

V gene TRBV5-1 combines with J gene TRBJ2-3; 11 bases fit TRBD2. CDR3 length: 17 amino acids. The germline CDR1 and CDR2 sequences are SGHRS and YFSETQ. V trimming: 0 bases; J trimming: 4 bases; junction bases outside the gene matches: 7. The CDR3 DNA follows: TGCGCCAGCAGCTTGGCCGTAGCGGGGGGGACCGCAGATACGCAGTATTTT. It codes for CASSLAVAGGTADTQYF. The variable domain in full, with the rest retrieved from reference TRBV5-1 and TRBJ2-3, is KAGVTQTPRYLIKTRGQQVTLSCSPISGHRSVSWYQQTPGQGLQFLFEYFSETQRNKGNFPGRFSGRQFSNSRSEMNVSTLELGDSALYLCASSLAVAGGTADTQYFGPGTRLTVL.

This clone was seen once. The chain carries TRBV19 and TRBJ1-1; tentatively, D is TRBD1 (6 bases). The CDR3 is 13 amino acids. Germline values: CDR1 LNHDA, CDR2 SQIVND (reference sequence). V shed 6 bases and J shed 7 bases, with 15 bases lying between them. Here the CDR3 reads CASRGGEGGEAFF. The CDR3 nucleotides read TGTGCCAGTAGGGGCGGGGAAGGGGGTGAAGCTTTCTTT.

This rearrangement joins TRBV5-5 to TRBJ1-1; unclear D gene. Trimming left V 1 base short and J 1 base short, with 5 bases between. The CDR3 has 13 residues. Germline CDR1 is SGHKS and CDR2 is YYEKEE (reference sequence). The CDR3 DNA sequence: TGTGCCAGCAGCTTGTCCAGGAACACTGAAGCTTTCTTT. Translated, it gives CASSLSRNTEAFF. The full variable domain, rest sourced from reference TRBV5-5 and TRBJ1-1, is DAGVTQSPTHLIKTRGQQVTLRCSPISGHKSVSWYQQVLGQGPQFIFQYYEKEERGRGNFPDRFSARQFPNYSSELNVNALLLGDSALYLCASSLSRNTEAFFGQGTRLTVV.